Listed below are T cell receptor beta chains from one sample, sequenced in a study of beta chain features in type 1 diabetes. Sequencing was performed with immunoSEQ multiplex PCR; in TCRdb, only in-frame clones are kept and a portion is missing. The data hold about 340,000 clones, with approximately 8.2% observed a single time. Material: central memory CD4+ T cells from blood. The receptors were sampled from a woman younger than 35 in good health. The conserved cysteine and the conserved F or W are not part of the CDR3 here. Clone size is given for some rows only: seen once, a few or many times, or a class if the clone is expanded.

ASSAPDRGWSEQY,13,TRBJ2-7,-,TRBV9
ASSFGRSTDTQY,12,TRBJ2-3,few,TRBV7-9
ASSPPLPYNEQF,12,TRBJ2-1,many,TRBV7-9
ASSPQGDGTGELF,13,TRBJ2-2,-,TRBV18
ASSLRQGTNEKLF,13,TRBJ1-4,few,TRBV28
ASSDGELDEQY,11,TRBJ2-7,few,TRBV9
ASSRPPVNTEAF,12,TRBJ1-1,few,TRBV6-1
ASSRVGSTDTQY,12,TRBJ2-3,-,TRBV18
ASRSYETQY,9,TRBJ2-5,few,TRBV6-5
ASSYPKQGVVLVAF,14,TRBJ1-1,few,TRBV6-6
ASSVGQGNEKLF,12,TRBJ1-4,-,TRBV7-9
ASSSVGGDPDTQY,13,TRBJ2-3,-,TRBV7-2
ASSVFQYEQY,10,TRBJ2-7,-,TRBV2
ASSLVHNEQF,10,TRBJ2-1,few,TRBV5-1
ASSSGRGLEQY,11,-,-,TRBV13
ASSLMGNRANTGELF,15,TRBJ2-2,-,TRBV27
ASSESRNIQY,10,TRBJ2-4,-,TRBV7-8
ASSLYGDINTEAF,13,TRBJ1-1,-,TRBV11-2
ASSFGAGSETQY,12,TRBJ2-5,-,TRBV7-3
AIKIIPGRGESYNEQF,16,TRBJ2-1,-,TRBV14
ASSSQGAENTGELF,14,TRBJ2-2,few,TRBV28
ASSALAGGLPEY,12,TRBJ2-5,-,TRBV7-2
ASHTRAYEQY,10,TRBJ2-7,-,TRBV28
ASSRDLWADTQY,12,TRBJ2-3,many,TRBV9
ASSGDRGHTEAF,12,TRBJ1-1,-,TRBV6-5